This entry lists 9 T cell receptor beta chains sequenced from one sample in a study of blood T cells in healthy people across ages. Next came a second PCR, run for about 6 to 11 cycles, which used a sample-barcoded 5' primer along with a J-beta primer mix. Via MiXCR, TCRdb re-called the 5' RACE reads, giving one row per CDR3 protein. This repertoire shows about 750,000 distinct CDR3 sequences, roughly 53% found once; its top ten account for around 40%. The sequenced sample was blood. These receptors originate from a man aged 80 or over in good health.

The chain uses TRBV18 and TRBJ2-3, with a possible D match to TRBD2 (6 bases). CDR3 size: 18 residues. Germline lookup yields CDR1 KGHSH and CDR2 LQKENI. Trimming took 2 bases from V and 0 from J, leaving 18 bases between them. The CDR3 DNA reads TGTGCCAGCTCACCAATCGGTAGAAGCGGGCAGAGCACAGATACGCAGTATTTT. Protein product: CASSPIGRSGQSTDTQYF.

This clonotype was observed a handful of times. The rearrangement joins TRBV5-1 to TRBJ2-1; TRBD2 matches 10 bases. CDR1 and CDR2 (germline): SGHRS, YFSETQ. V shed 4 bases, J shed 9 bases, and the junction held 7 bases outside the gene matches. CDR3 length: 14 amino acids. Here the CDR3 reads CASSPTAGGREQFF. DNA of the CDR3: TGCGCCAGCAGCCCAACAGCGGGAGGGCGTGAGCAGTTCTTC.

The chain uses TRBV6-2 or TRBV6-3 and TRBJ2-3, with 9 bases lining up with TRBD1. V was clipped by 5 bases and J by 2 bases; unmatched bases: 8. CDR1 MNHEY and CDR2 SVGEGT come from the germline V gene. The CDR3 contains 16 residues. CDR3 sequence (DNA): TGTGCCAGCAGTCCGTACGGGGACAGGGCCACAGATACGCAGTATTTT. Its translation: CASSPYGDRATDTQYF.

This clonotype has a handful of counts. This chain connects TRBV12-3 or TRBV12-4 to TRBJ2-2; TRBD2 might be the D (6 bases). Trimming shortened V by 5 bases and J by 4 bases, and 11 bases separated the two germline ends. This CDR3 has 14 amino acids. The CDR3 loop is CASSALAPTGELFF. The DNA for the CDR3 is TGTGCCAGCAGTGCGCTAGCGCCCACCGGGGAGCTGTTTTTT.

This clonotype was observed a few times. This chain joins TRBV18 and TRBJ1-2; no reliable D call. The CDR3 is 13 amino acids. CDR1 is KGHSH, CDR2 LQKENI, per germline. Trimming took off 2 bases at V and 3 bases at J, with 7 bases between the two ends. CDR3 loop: CASSPSTDYGYTF. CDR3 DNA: TGTGCCAGCTCACCATCTACAGACTATGGCTACACCTTC.

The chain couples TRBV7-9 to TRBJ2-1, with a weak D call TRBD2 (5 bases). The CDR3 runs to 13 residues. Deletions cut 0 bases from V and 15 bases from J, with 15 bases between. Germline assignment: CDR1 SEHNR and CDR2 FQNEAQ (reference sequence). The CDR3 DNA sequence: TGTGCCAGCAGCTTAGCGGGCGGGCACCTTAGGTTCTTC. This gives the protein CASSLAGGHLRFF.

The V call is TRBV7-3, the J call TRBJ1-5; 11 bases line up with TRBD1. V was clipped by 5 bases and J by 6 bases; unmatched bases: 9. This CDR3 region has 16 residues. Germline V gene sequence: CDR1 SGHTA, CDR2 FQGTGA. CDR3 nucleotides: TGTGCCAGCAGCCAGGACAGGGGGCGAATAGGTCAGCCCCAGCATTTT. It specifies CASSQDRGRIGQPQHF.

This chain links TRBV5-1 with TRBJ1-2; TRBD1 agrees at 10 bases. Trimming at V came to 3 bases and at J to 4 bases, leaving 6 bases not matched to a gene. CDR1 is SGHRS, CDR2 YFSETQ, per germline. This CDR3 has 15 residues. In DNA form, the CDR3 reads TGCGCCAGCAGCTATGGACAGGGGGTATTCTATGGCTACACCTTC. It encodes CASSYGQGVFYGYTF. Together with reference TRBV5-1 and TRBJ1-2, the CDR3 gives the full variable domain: KAGVTQTPRYLIKTRGQQVTLSCSPISGHRSVSWYQQTPGQGLQFLFEYFSETQRNKGNFPGRFSGRQFSNSRSEMNVSTLELGDSALYLCASSYGQGVFYGYTFGSGTRLTVV.

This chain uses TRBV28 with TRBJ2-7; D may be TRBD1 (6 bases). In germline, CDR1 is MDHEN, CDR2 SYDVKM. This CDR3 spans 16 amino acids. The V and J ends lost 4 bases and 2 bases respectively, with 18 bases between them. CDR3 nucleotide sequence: TGTGCCAGCAGTTCCCCGGGACAAGGGCCCACCTACGAGCAGTACTTC. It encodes CASSSPGQGPTYEQYF.